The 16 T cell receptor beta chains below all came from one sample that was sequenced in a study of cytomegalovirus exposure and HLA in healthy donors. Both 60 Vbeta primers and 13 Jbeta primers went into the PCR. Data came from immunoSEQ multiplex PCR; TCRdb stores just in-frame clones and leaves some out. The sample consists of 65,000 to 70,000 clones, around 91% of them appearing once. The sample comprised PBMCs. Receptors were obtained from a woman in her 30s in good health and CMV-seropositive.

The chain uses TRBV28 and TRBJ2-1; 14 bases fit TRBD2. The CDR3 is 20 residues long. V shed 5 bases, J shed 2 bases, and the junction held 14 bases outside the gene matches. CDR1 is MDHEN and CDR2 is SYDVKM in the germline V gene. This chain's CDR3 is CASSNRQGTSGSFPYNEQFF. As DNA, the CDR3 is TGTGCCAGCAGTAACCGACAGGGGACTAGCGGGAGTTTCCCCTACAATGAGCAGTTCTTC.

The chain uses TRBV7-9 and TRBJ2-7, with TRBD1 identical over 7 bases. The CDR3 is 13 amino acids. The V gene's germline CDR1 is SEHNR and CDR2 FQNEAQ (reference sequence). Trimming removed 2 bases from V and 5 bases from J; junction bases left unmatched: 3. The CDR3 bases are TGTGCCAGCAGCTTAACAGGGGTCCACGAGCAGTACTTC. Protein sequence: CASSLTGVHEQYF. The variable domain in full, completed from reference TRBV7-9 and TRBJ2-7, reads DTGVSQNPRHKITKRGQNVTFRCDPISEHNRLYWYRQTLGQGPEFLTYFQNEAQLEKSRLLSDRFSAERPKGSFSTLEIQRTEQGDSAMYLCASSLTGVHEQYFGPGTRLTVT.

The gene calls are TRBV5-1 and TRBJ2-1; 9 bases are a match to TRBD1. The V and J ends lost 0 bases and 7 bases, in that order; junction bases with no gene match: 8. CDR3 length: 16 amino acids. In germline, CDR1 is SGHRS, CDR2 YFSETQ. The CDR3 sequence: CASSLASGTGWNEQFF. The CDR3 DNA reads TGCGCCAGCAGCTTGGCCTCCGGGACAGGGTGGAATGAGCAGTTCTTC.

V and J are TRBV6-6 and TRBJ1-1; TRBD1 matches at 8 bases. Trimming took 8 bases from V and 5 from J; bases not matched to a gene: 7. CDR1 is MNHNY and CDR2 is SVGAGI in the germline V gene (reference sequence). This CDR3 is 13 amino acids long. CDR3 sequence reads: CASRLDRVTEAFF. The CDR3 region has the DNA TGTGCCAGCCGCTTGGACAGGGTGACTGAAGCTTTCTTT.

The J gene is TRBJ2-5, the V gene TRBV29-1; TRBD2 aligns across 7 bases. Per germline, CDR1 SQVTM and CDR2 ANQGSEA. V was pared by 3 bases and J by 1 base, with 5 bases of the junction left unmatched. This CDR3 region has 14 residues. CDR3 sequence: CSVDGGGPQETQYF. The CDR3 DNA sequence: TGCAGCGTTGATGGGGGGGGACCCCAAGAGACCCAGTACTTC.

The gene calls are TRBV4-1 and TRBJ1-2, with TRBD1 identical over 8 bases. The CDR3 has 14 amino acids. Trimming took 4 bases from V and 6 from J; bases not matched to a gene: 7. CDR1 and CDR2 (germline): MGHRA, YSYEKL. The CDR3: CASSPETGAHGYTF. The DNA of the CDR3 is TGCGCCAGCAGCCCCGAGACAGGGGCCCATGGCTACACCTTC.

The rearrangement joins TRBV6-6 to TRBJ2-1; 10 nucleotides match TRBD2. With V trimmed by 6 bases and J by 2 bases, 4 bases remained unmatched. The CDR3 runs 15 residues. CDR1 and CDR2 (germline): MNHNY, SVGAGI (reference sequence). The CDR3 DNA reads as TGTGCCAGCAGCTTCGGACTAGCGGCCTACAATGAGCAGTTCTTC. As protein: CASSFGLAAYNEQFF.

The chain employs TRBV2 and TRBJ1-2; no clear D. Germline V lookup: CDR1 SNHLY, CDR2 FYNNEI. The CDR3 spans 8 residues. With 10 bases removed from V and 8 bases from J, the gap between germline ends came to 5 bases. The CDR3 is CATLGYTF. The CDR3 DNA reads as TGTGCCACCCTAGGCTACACCTTC. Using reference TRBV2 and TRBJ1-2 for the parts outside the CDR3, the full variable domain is EPEVTQTPSHQVTQMGQEVILRCVPISNHLYFYWYRQILGQKVEFLVSFYNNEISEKSEIFDDQFSVERPDGSNFTLKIRSTKLEDSAMYFCATLGYTFGSGTRLTVV.

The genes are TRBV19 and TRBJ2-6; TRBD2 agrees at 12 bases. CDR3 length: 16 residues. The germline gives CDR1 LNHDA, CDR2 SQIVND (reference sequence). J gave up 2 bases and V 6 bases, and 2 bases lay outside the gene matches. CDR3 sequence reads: CASSRTSGTGANVLTF. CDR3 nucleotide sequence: TGTGCCAGTAGCCGGACTAGCGGGACTGGGGCCAACGTCCTGACTTTC. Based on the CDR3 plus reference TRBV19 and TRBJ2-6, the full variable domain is DGGITQSPKYLFRKEGQNVTLSCEQNLNHDAMYWYRQDPGQGLRLIYYSQIVNDFQKGDIAEGYSVSREKKESFPLTVTSAQKNPTAFYLCASSRTSGTGANVLTFGAGSRLTVL.

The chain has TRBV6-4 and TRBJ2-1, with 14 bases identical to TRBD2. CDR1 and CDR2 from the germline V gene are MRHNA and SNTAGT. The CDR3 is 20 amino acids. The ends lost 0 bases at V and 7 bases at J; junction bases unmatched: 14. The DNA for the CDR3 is TGTGCCAGCAGTGACTCGAAGTCGACTAGCGGGAGGGCCGTAATAAATGAGCAGTTCTTC. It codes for CASSDSKSTSGRAVINEQFF.

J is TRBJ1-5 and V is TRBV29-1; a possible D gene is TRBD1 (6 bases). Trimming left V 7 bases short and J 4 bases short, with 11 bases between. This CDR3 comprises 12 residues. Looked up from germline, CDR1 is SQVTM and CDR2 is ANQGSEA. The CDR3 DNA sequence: TGCAGCGCAGGGGATTGGAATCAGCCCCAGCATTTT. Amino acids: CSAGDWNQPQHF.

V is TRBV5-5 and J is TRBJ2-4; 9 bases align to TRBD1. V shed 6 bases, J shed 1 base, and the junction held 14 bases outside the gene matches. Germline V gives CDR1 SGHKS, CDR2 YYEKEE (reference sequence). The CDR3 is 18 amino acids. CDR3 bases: TGTGCCAGCACGTTACAGGGGGCGCGAGTTTTGGCCAAAAACATTCAGTACTTC. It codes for CASTLQGARVLAKNIQYF.

The CDR3 DNA follows: TGCGCCAGCAGCTTGGCCACCCGACAGGGAGGTTACGAGCAGTACTTC. Translating gives CASSLATRQGGYEQYF. The chain links TRBV5-1 to TRBJ2-5, with D possibly TRBD1 on 7 matching bases. The DNA end is more similar to TRBJ2-7, so the J call may be wrong. Looked up from germline, CDR1 is SGHRS and CDR2 is YFSETQ. The CDR3 contains 16 residues.

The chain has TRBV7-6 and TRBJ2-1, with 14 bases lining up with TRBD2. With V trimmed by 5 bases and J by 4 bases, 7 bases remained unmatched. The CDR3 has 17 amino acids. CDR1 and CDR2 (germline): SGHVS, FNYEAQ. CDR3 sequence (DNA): TGTGCCAGCAGCCCAGCGACTAGCGGGAGGGGGTACAATGAGCAGTTCTTC. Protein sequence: CASSPATSGRGYNEQFF.

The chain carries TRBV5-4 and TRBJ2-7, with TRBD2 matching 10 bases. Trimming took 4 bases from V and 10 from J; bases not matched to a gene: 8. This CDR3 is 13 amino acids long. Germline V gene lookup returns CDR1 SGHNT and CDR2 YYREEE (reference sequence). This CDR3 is CASSTFQREGQYF. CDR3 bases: TGTGCCAGCAGCACCTTTCAGCGGGAGGGCCAGTACTTC. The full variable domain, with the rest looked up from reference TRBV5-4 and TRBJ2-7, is ETGVTQSPTHLIKTRGQQVTLRCSSQSGHNTVSWYQQALGQGPQFIFQYYREEENGRGNFPPRFSGLQFPNYSSELNVNALELDDSALYLCASSTFQREGQYFGPGTRLTVT.

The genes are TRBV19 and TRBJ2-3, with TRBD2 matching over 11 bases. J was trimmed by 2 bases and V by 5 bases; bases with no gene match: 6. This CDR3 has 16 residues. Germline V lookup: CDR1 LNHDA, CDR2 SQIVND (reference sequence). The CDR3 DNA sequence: TGTGCCAGTAGTTTAGCGGGAGGGCCGAACACAGATACGCAGTATTTT. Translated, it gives CASSLAGGPNTDTQYF. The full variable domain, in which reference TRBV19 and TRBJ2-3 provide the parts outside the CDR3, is DGGITQSPKYLFRKEGQNVTLSCEQNLNHDAMYWYRQDPGQGLRLIYYSQIVNDFQKGDIAEGYSVSREKKESFPLTVTSAQKNPTAFYLCASSLAGGPNTDTQYFGPGTRLTVL.